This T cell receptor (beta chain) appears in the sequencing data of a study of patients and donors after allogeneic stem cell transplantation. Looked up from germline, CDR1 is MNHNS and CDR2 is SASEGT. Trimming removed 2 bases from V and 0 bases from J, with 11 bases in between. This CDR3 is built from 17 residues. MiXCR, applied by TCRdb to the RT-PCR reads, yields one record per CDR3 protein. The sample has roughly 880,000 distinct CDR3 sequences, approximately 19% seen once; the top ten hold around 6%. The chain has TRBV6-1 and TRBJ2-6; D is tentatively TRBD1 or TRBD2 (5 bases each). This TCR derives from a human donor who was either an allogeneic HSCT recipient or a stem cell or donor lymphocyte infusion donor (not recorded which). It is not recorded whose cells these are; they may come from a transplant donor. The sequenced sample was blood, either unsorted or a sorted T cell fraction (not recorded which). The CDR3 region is CASSERGRSSGANVLTF. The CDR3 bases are TGTGCCAGCAGTGAAAGGGGACGGTCCTCTGGGGCCAACGTCCTGACTTTC.